This T cell receptor (beta chain) was obtained from a study of blood T cell repertoires in COVID-19. CDR1 is SQVTM, CDR2 ANQGSEA, per germline. This CDR3 contains 16 residues. With V trimmed by 2 bases and J by 1 base, 9 bases remained unmatched. In the authors' methods: Using reference gene primer amplification, nucleated cell counts were estimated. The protocol was immunoSEQ multiplex PCR, while the TCRdb copy is restricted to in-frame clones and leaves out a portion. The DNA was the basis for D and trimming; V, J and clone size are from that table. Seen here are 300,000 to 400,000 clones, over 70% observed once, and the top ten hold about 6.9%.

Sequencing was done on a sample of peripheral blood. The chain couples TRBV29-1 to TRBJ2-7, with 9 bases matching TRBD1. This TCR was sampled from a woman in her forties or fifties with COVID-19, enrolled during active disease. Here the CDR3 reads CSVEKTQGAVSYEQYF. CDR3 nucleotides: TGCAGCGTTGAAAAAACACAGGGGGCGGTTTCCTACGAGCAGTACTTC.